These 10 T cell receptor beta chains came from one sample sequenced in a study of T cells after yellow fever vaccination. MiXCR was run by TCRdb on the 5' RACE reads, yielding one entry per CDR3 protein. The repertoire has a few hundred thousand distinct CDR3 sequences, roughly 21% of them found once; the top ten carry 13% to 15%. Material: PBMCs, obtained 15 days after the yellow fever booster vaccination. The receptors originated from a young man who received the YFV17D yellow fever vaccine.

The V and J genes are TRBV9 and TRBJ2-7, with 10 bases lining up with TRBD2. The length of the CDR3 is 13 residues. CDR1 is SGDLS and CDR2 is YYNGEE in the germline V gene. V was pared by 3 bases and J by 6 bases, with 3 bases of the junction left unmatched. This CDR3 is CASSASGSSEQYF. In nucleotides, the CDR3 is TGTGCCAGCAGCGCTAGCGGGAGCTCCGAGCAGTACTTC.

The chain couples TRBV7-2 to TRBJ2-7; TRBD2 might be the D (6 bases). Between the trimmed V and J ends, which lost 1 base and 6 bases, there was a span of 10 bases. This CDR3 is 13 amino acids long. CDR1 and CDR2 from the germline V gene are SGHTA and FQGNSA. The CDR3 reads CASSLGLVAEQYF. The CDR3 DNA follows: TGTGCCAGCAGCTTAGGACTAGTCGCCGAGCAGTACTTC.

This chain links TRBV14 with TRBJ2-1; D perhaps matches TRBD2 (6 bases). Trimming took off 4 bases at V and 0 bases at J, with 19 bases between the two ends. This CDR3 spans 18 amino acids. Germline V gene lookup returns CDR1 SGHDN and CDR2 FVKESK. The CDR3 is CASSRYTEGRHSYNEQFF. In DNA, the CDR3 is TGTGCCAGCAGCCGTTACACCGAGGGGAGGCACTCCTACAATGAGCAGTTCTTC.

The V gene is TRBV5-1, the J gene TRBJ2-4, with a possible D match to TRBD2 (5 bases). CDR1 and CDR2 from the germline V gene are SGHRS and YFSETQ. V lost 4 bases to trimming and J lost 1 base, with 9 bases between them. The CDR3 covers 14 residues. CDR3 sequence: CASSDRGAKNIQYF. CDR3 DNA: TGCGCCAGCAGCGATCGAGGGGCCAAAAACATTCAGTACTTC.

The table lists this clonotype with a count of one. The chain recombines TRBV30 with TRBJ2-5, with a possible D match to TRBD1 (5 bases). The germline V and J ends were trimmed by 3 bases and 5 bases, with 7 bases remaining between them. The CDR3 loop spans 11 amino acids. CDR1 and CDR2 from the germline V gene are GTSNPN and SVGIG (reference sequence). CDR3 coding DNA: TGTGCCTGGAGCAGGGATGAGACCCAGTACTTC. It codes for CAWSRDETQYF. Full variable domain (remainder filled in from reference TRBV30 and TRBJ2-5): SQTIHQWPATLVQPVGSPLSLECTVEGTSNPNLYWYRQAAGRGLQLLFYSVGIGQISSEVPQNLSASRPQDRQFILSSKKLLLSDSGFYLCAWSRDETQYFGPGTRLLVL.

This clonotype was seen a few times. J is TRBJ2-5 and V is TRBV9; 7 bases align to TRBD1. Per germline, CDR1 SGDLS and CDR2 YYNGEE. Trimming took 0 bases from V and 5 from J; bases not matched to a gene: 7. The CDR3 covers 15 residues. The CDR3 nucleotides are TGTGCCAGCAGCGTAGATTACAGGGGTGGGGAGACCCAGTACTTC. It encodes CASSVDYRGGETQYF.

Only a few counts were recorded for this clonotype. The V gene is TRBV20-1, the J gene TRBJ1-5; a weak D match, TRBD1 (5 bases). V was trimmed by 6 bases and J by 4 bases, leaving 19 bases between them. The CDR3 has 15 amino acids. Germline V gene lookup returns CDR1 DFQATT and CDR2 SNEGSKA (reference sequence). CDR3 coding DNA: TGCAGTGCGAGCAGCAGGGTACGAATTAATCAGCCCCAGCATTTT. Amino acid sequence: CSASSRVRINQPQHF.

The chain carries TRBV12-3 or TRBV12-4 and TRBJ1-5; D may be TRBD1 (6 bases). V was cut by 7 bases and J by 5 bases, with 12 bases left in between. This CDR3 contains 13 residues. This CDR3 is CASTGGAYQPQHF. CDR3 nucleotide sequence: TGTGCCAGCACGGGGGGGGCTTATCAGCCCCAGCATTTT.

This clonotype was picked up a small number of times. The germline gene is not matched at one end of the junction; a read error may be the cause. CDR3 sequence reads: CAGRGGDSGNTIYF. As DNA, the CDR3 is TGTGCCGGCAGGGGCGGCGACTCTGGAAACACCATATATTTT. The V gene is TRBV7-9, the J gene TRBJ1-3, with D perhaps TRBD1 (6 bases). This CDR3 comprises 14 residues. Per germline, CDR1 SEHNR and CDR2 FQNEAQ (reference sequence).

This clonotype was detected a few times. The chain links TRBV7-8 to TRBJ2-7, with TRBD1 identical over 11 bases. The CDR3 is made up of 15 amino acids. Germline-derived CDR1 and CDR2 are SGHVS and FQNEAQ. Trimming took 4 bases from V and 6 from J; bases not matched to a gene: 8. The DNA of the CDR3 is TGTGCCAGCAGCTGGCCGGGACAGGGGGTCATCGAGCAGTACTTC. Translated: CASSWPGQGVIEQYF.